This T cell receptor beta chain was documented in a study of blood T cell repertoires in COVID-19. Looking at the study overall: PBMCs, B-cell-depleted T cells, or T cells provided the cDNA or gDNA that made up the material.

This clone came up a few times. The table came from immunoSEQ multiplex PCR; TCRdb's copy has only in-frame clones and leaves some out. The top ten hold 30% to 35% of the sample, which has roughly 26,000 clones, 82% seen once. CDR3 size: 15 residues. Trimming cost V 1 base and J 6 bases; bases outside gene matches: 2. Germline V lookup: CDR1 SGHTA, CDR2 FQGNSA. V usage is TRBV7-2 and J usage is TRBJ2-2; 10 bases are shared with TRBD2. The source material was peripheral blood. The clonotype was recovered from a human donor in a cohort sampled during active COVID-19. The CDR3 DNA is TGTGCCAGCAGCTTAGTCCTAGCGGGGGCCGGGGAGCTGTTTTTT. Residues: CASSLVLAGAGELFF. The complete variable domain, with remaining parts taken from reference TRBV7-2 and TRBJ2-2, reads GAGVSQSPSNKVTEKGKDVELRCDPISGHTALYWYRQSLGQGLEFLIYFQGNSAPDKSGLPSDRFSAERTGGSVSTLTIQRTQQEDSAVYLCASSLVLAGAGELFFGEGSRLTVL.